The T cell receptor (beta chain) under discussion was sequenced for a study of T cell changes during pregnancy in multiple sclerosis. This clone was detected once. This CDR3 has 14 residues. V lost 6 bases and J 4 bases, leaving 13 bases between the germline ends. Looked up from germline, CDR1 is LNHDA and CDR2 is SQIVND (reference sequence). This table comes from immunoSEQ multiplex PCR, and its TCRdb copy is limited to in-frame clones, with some not included. The sample holds around 25,000 clones, almost 90% seen once. This sample comprised CD8+ T cells from peripheral blood mononuclear cells, obtained in the second trimester of pregnancy. The receptor comes from a female donor with multiple sclerosis, enrolled in a pregnancy study. The rearrangement uses TRBV19 and TRBJ1-5; D may be TRBD1 (5 bases). The CDR3 loop reads CASRYGGLNQPQHF. The CDR3 bases are TGTGCCAGTAGGTACGGGGGTCTGAATCAGCCCCAGCATTTT.